This T cell receptor (beta chain) was sequenced in a study of control samples from healthy donors and cancer patients. The method was immunoSEQ multiplex PCR; TCRdb's version includes in-frame clones alone and lacks a portion of them. The sample lists about 71,000 clones; approximately 89% were seen once. V was shortened by 0 bases and J by 7 bases, with 8 bases between the two germline ends. CDR3 length: 12 amino acids. The germline gives CDR1 SGHRS, CDR2 YFSETQ. The receptor comes from a man aged 60 to 75 with lung cancer. The sequencing sample was made of PBMCs. V usage is TRBV5-1 and J usage is TRBJ2-7, with a weak D call TRBD2 (6 bases). CDR3 nucleotides: TGCGCCAGCAGCTTGGAGCGGGTAGAGCAGTACTTC. Translating it yields CASSLERVEQYF.